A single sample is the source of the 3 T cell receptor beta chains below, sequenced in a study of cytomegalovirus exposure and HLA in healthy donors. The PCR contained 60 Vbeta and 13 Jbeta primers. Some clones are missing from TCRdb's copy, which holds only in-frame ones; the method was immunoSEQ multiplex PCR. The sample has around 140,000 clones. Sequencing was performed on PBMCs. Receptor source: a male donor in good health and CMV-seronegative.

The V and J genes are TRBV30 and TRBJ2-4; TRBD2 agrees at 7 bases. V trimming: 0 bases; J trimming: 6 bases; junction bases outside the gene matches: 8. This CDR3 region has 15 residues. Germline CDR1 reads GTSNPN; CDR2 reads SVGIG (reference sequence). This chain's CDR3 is CAWSVAPGLLNIQYF. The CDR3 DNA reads TGTGCCTGGAGTGTAGCGCCGGGACTACTAAACATTCAGTACTTC.

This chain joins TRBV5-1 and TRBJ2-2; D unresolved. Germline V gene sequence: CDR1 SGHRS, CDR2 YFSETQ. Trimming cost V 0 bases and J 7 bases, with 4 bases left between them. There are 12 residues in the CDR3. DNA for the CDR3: TGCGCCAGCAGCTTGGATAACGGGGAGCTGTTTTTT. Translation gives CASSLDNGELFF.

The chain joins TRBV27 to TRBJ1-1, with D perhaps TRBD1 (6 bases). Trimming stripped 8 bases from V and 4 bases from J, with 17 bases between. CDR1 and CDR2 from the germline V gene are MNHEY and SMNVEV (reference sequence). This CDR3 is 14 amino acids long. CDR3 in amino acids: CASGRVTGGTEAFF. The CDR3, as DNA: TGTGCCAGCGGAAGAGTGACAGGAGGCACTGAAGCTTTCTTT.